The 10 T cell receptor beta chains below were found in one sample sequenced in a study of blood T cell repertoires in COVID-19. The data were produced by immunoSEQ multiplex PCR, yet TCRdb's version contains in-frame clones alone and is incomplete. The sample lists 300,000 to 400,000 clones, 75% to 90% occurring once. Sequenced: PBMCs or T cells enriched from blood (not recorded which). The receptors here all came from a man aged 60-69 years who had recovered from COVID-19.

This rearrangement joins TRBV7-6 to TRBJ1-6, with D possibly being TRBD1 (6 bases). V shed 5 bases and J shed 4 bases, with 18 bases lying between them. This CDR3 comprises 17 residues. Germline CDR1 is SGHVS and CDR2 is FNYEAQ. CDR3 sequence: CASSARGRGDYNSPLHF. CDR3 in DNA: TGTGCCAGCAGCGCAAGGGGCAGGGGCGATTATAATTCACCCCTCCACTTT.

The rearrangement uses TRBV9 and TRBJ1-2; the match to TRBD1 covers 7 bases. Germline V CDR1 and CDR2: SGDLS, YYNGEE. The CDR3 has 16 amino acids. Trimming at V came to 4 bases and at J to 1 base, leaving 10 bases not matched to a gene. The CDR3 sequence is CASSPQTGPFNYGYTF. CDR3 coding DNA: TGTGCCAGCAGCCCCCAGACAGGGCCCTTTAACTATGGCTACACCTTC.

This sequence joins TRBV5-1 and TRBJ2-3; D is ambiguous. CDR1 and CDR2 from the germline V gene are SGHRS and YFSETQ. Trimming pared 4 bases from V and 6 bases from J, leaving 6 bases between. The CDR3 sequence is 11 residues long. DNA of the CDR3: TGCGCCAGCAGCCGTCAGGATACGCAGTATTTT. It translates to CASSRQDTQYF.

A few counts support this clone. This specimen includes other DNA sequences encoding the same CDR3. The chain joins TRBV28 to TRBJ1-5; 10 bases fit TRBD1. Per the germline V gene, CDR1 is MDHEN and CDR2 is SYDVKM. Trimming cost V 5 bases and J 5 bases; bases outside gene matches: 6. CDR3 length: 15 amino acids. The CDR3 sequence is CASSPGQGRYQPQHF. DNA for the CDR3: TGTGCCAGCAGTCCGGGACAGGGGAGATATCAGCCCCAGCATTTT.

CDR3 nucleotide sequence: TGTGCCAGCAGCCAAGGGCGGGAGGGGCGCAATGAGCAGTTCTTC. It codes for CASSQGREGRNEQFF. The chain has TRBV4-2 and TRBJ2-1, with 9 bases that match TRBD2. The V gene end was trimmed by 1 base and the J gene end by 6 bases; junction bases not matched to a gene: 4. The V gene's germline CDR1 is LGHNA and CDR2 YNFKEQ. The CDR3 is made up of 15 amino acids.

This clone has a handful of counts. The chain recombines TRBV6-5 with TRBJ1-4, with D maybe TRBD1 (6 bases). CDR1 and CDR2 (germline): MNHEY, SVGAGI. V lost 6 bases and J 8 bases, leaving 16 bases between the germline ends. The CDR3 runs to 14 residues. DNA for the CDR3: TGTGCCAGCAGCCCACAGGGAAATGAAGAAAAACTGTTTTTT. Protein sequence: CASSPQGNEEKLFF.

The J gene is TRBJ2-1, the V gene TRBV6-1; maybe TRBD2 (6 bases). Trimming took off 3 bases at V and 6 bases at J, with 15 bases between the two ends. CDR3 length: 15 amino acids. CDR1 is MNHNS and CDR2 is SASEGT in the germline V gene. CDR3 region: CASSDPGEALNEQFF. CDR3 nucleotide sequence: TGTGCCAGCAGTGATCCGGGAGAGGCGCTCAATGAGCAGTTCTTC.

Here the CDR3 reads CASSLGSGRAIANEQFF. CDR3 sequence (DNA): TGTGCCAGCAGCTTGGGTAGCGGGAGGGCCATCGCGAATGAGCAGTTCTTC. The chain couples TRBV7-2 to TRBJ2-1, with TRBD2 matching 11 bases. V shed 3 bases, J shed 7 bases, and the junction held 11 bases outside the gene matches. CDR1 and CDR2 from the germline V gene are SGHTA and FQGNSA. The length of the CDR3 is 17 residues. Full variable domain (remainder filled in from reference TRBV7-2 and TRBJ2-1): GAGVSQSPSNKVTEKGKDVELRCDPISGHTALYWYRQSLGQGLEFLIYFQGNSAPDKSGLPSDRFSAERTGGSVSTLTIQRTQQEDSAVYLCASSLGSGRAIANEQFFGPGTRLTVL.

The DNA for the CDR3 is TGTGCCAGCAATAGGGGACTAGCGGGAGTTTTTGAGCAGTTCTTC. Encoded protein: CASNRGLAGVFEQFF. The chain couples TRBV28 to TRBJ2-1; TRBD2 matches at 14 bases. There are 15 residues in the CDR3. Germline V gene data show CDR1 as MDHEN and CDR2 as SYDVKM. With 7 bases clipped from V and 9 bases from J, the junction kept 8 bases outside the gene matches. Drawing the rest from reference TRBV28 and TRBJ2-1, the complete variable domain is DVKVTQSSRYLVKRTGEKVFLECVQDMDHENMFWYRQDPGLGLRLIYFSYDVKMKEKGDIPEGYSVSREKKERFSLILESASTNQTSMYLCASNRGLAGVFEQFFGPGTRLTVL.

The V call is TRBV5-6, the J call TRBJ2-1; the D gene is possibly TRBD2 (5 bases). There are 14 residues in the CDR3. The V gene's germline CDR1 is SGHDT and CDR2 YYEEEE. The V end was cut by 3 bases, the J end by 2 bases, with 9 bases between. The CDR3 nucleotides read TGTGCCAGCAGCTCTAACGGGGCCTACAATGAGCAGTTCTTC. Encoded protein: CASSSNGAYNEQFF.